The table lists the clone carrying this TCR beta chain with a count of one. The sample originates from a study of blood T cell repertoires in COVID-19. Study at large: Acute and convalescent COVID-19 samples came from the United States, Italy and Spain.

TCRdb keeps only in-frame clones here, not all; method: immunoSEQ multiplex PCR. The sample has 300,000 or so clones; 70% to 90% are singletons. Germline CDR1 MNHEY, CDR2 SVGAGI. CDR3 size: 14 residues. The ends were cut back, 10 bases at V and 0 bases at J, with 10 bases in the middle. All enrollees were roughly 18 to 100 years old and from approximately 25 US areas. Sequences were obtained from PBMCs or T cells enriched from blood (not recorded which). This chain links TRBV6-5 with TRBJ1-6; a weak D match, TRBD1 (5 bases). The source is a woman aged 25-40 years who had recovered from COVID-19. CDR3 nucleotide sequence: TGTGCCACCACCCAGGGCTCCTATAATTCACCCCTCCACTTT. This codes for CATTQGSYNSPLHF.